What follows is one TCR beta chain and its context. The antigen remains unidentified. The junction departs from germline at one end; a sequencing error may be responsible. The data belong to a study of T cell repertoires in cytomegalovirus infection. Study background: Recently identified HLA-C-restricted CMV epitopes and well-studied HLA-B-restricted CMV epitopes were used by the study.

The CDR3 is 15 residues long. Germline-derived CDR1 and CDR2 are MNHEY and SMNVEV (reference sequence). TCRdb reprocessed the reads via MiXCR and lists one record per CDR3 protein. The profile shows approximately 1,000,000 distinct CDR3 sequences, approximately 32% of them singletons. The sample in question was cultured CD8+ T cells from PBMCs, obtained from culture after CMV antigen stimulation. This sequence was found in a human donor in good health (CMV status not recorded). Some clones in this sample may be carry-over from other donors' samples. This chain connects TRBV27 to TRBJ2-6; tentative D call: TRBD1 (5 bases). CDR3 nucleotide sequence: TGTGCCAGCAGCGAGACAGTGACTGGGACCAACGTCCTGACTTTC. As protein: CASSETVTGTNVLTF.